This T cell receptor beta chain was captured in a study of blood T cell repertoires in COVID-19. Sequencing was performed with immunoSEQ multiplex PCR; in TCRdb, only in-frame clones are kept and a portion is missing. The sample records 250,000 to 300,000 clones, 85% to 90% being singletons. The germline V gene has CDR1 SGHNT and CDR2 YYREEE (reference sequence). V shed 7 bases, J shed 6 bases, and the junction held 2 bases outside the gene matches. The CDR3 has 12 residues. The sample was PBMCs or T cells enriched from blood (not recorded which). The sequence came from a woman aged 55-70 years who had recovered from COVID-19. The chain combines TRBV5-4 with TRBJ1-4, with TRBD1 matching over 8 bases. Here the CDR3 reads CASRGQDEKLFF. DNA of the CDR3: TGTGCCAGCCGGGGACAGGATGAAAAACTGTTTTTT.